These 8 T cell receptor beta chains were sequenced from one sample in a study of cytotoxic CD8 clonotypes in ibrutinib-treated CLL. The repertoire was sequenced with immunoSEQ multiplex PCR; TCRdb's copy has only in-frame clones and lacks some. The sample carries 100,000 to 150,000 clones, approximately 83% recorded once. This material consisted of PBMCs, taken after 24 months of ibrutinib treatment. The source is a human donor with chronic lymphocytic leukemia.

The V call is TRBV27, the J call TRBJ1-5; possibly TRBD1 for D (5 bases). Per germline, CDR1 MNHEY and CDR2 SMNVEV (reference sequence). V was cut by 3 bases and J by 9 bases, with 12 bases left in between. The CDR3 sequence is 13 residues long. DNA for the CDR3: TGTGCCAGCAGTTTGAAACCCGGGGGGCCCCAGCATTTT. Translated, it gives CASSLKPGGPQHF.

This clone has only a few counts. This rearrangement joins TRBV2 to TRBJ2-6; TRBD1 might be the D (5 bases). This CDR3 has 15 residues. Trimming took 5 bases from V and 0 from J, leaving 8 bases between them. Germline CDR1 SNHLY, CDR2 FYNNEI. The CDR3, as DNA: TGTGCCAGCAGTCGCACAGGCTCTGGGGCCAACGTCCTGACTTTC. Translated: CASSRTGSGANVLTF.

This clone was seen more than once but under ten times. The chain combines TRBV5-4 with TRBJ1-1; D possibly corresponds to TRBD1 (6 bases). The germline CDR1 and CDR2 sequences are SGHNT and YYREEE (reference sequence). Trimming pared 4 bases from V and 0 bases from J, leaving 16 bases between. The CDR3 is 16 amino acids. The CDR3 bases are TGTGCCAGCAGCCGCGAGGCGGGGGCTATGAACACTGAAGCTTTCTTT. This sequence encodes CASSREAGAMNTEAFF.

V and J are TRBV7-6 and TRBJ2-2, with 8 bases identical to TRBD2. With 5 bases clipped from V and 1 base from J, the junction kept 3 bases outside the gene matches. CDR3 length equals 15 residues. CDR1 is SGHVS and CDR2 is FNYEAQ in the germline V gene. The CDR3 reads CASSPGGGNTGELFF. CDR3 DNA: TGTGCCAGCAGCCCCGGGGGGGGGAACACCGGGGAGCTGTTTTTT.

The CDR3 DNA sequence: TGTGCCAGCAGCCTAGGGACAGACACAGATACGCAGTATTTT. Encoded protein: CASSLGTDTDTQYF. The V gene is TRBV5-4, the J gene TRBJ2-3, with 7 bases matching TRBD1. The trim removed 4 bases at V and 2 bases at J, leaving 4 bases unmatched. This CDR3 spans 14 amino acids. CDR1 is SGHNT, CDR2 YYREEE, per germline (reference sequence).

This clone was observed a single time. V and J are TRBV5-1 and TRBJ2-1; D unresolved. Per the germline V gene, CDR1 is SGHRS and CDR2 is YFSETQ. V was trimmed by 4 bases and J by 5 bases, leaving 16 bases between them. CDR3 length: 15 residues. The CDR3 region is CASSIGQRLNNEQFF. CDR3 coding DNA: TGCGCCAGCAGCATCGGGCAGAGATTAAACAATGAGCAGTTCTTC.

V and J are TRBV19 and TRBJ1-2; D ambiguous. The length of the CDR3 is 15 residues. Trimming left V 7 bases short and J 4 bases short, with 19 bases between. Germline V gene sequence: CDR1 LNHDA, CDR2 SQIVND (reference sequence). Here the CDR3 reads CASTPARGWIYGYTF. DNA of the CDR3: TGTGCCAGTACCCCGGCTCGGGGTTGGATCTATGGCTACACCTTC.

The rearrangement uses TRBV5-4 and TRBJ2-1; TRBD2 aligns across 10 bases. Unmatched junction bases numbered 8, after V lost 4 bases and J lost 4 bases. This CDR3 has 16 residues. The V gene's germline CDR1 is SGHNT and CDR2 YYREEE (reference sequence). The CDR3 sequence is CASSTLSGGIYNEQFF. The CDR3 nucleotides read TGTGCCAGCAGCACGCTTAGCGGGGGGATTTACAATGAGCAGTTCTTC.